A single sample is the source of the 5 T cell receptor beta chains below, sequenced in a study of OX40 agonist ivuxolimab in advanced cancers. Only in-frame clones appear in the TCRdb table, and some are missing; sequencing was by immunoSEQ multiplex PCR. Of some 48,000 clones listed, nearly 80% were seen once; the top ten hold 6.5% to 9%. This material consisted of CD4+ or CD8+ T cells sorted from blood, taken in a trial of the OX40 agonist ivuxolimab. Every receptor here comes from an adult with an advanced solid tumor such as melanoma, head and neck, liver or kidney cancer.

This chain joins TRBV5-1 and TRBJ2-6; D call uncertain. Looked up from germline, CDR1 is SGHRS and CDR2 is YFSETQ. V lost 1 base and J lost 1, with 6 bases in between. The CDR3 loop spans 15 amino acids. In DNA, the CDR3 is TGCGCCAGCAGCTTGACCGGGTCTGGGGCCAACGTCCTGACTTTC. Amino acids: CASSLTGSGANVLTF.

This chain links TRBV7-9 with TRBJ2-5; D is unresolved. V dropped 5 bases and J dropped 5 bases, with 6 bases sitting between them. The CDR3 has 11 amino acids. The germline V gene encodes CDR1 SEHNR and CDR2 FQNEAQ (reference sequence). The chain's CDR3 is CASSAAETQYF. CDR3 nucleotide sequence: TGTGCCAGCAGCGCCGCCGAGACCCAGTACTTC. The whole variable domain, filled in from reference TRBV7-9 and TRBJ2-5, reads DTGVSQNPRHKITKRGQNVTFRCDPISEHNRLYWYRQTLGQGPEFLTYFQNEAQLEKSRLLSDRFSAERPKGSFSTLEIQRTEQGDSAMYLCASSAAETQYFGPGTRLLVL.

The rearrangement joins TRBV4-3 to TRBJ2-5; 9 nucleotides match TRBD1. The DNA end is a closer match to TRBJ2-7, so the J assignment may be wrong. Germline V gene data show CDR1 as LGHNA and CDR2 as YSLEER. This CDR3 comprises 19 residues. The CDR3: CASSQDLVMGRTGVYEQYF. The DNA of the CDR3 is TGCGCCAGCAGCCAAGATTTAGTAATGGGGCGGACAGGGGTCTACGAGCAGTACTTC.

The chain uses TRBV10-3 and TRBJ1-1; D is ambiguous. The V end was cut by 8 bases, the J end by 0 bases, with 19 bases between. Per germline, CDR1 ENHRY and CDR2 SYGVKD. The CDR3 is made up of 16 amino acids. CDR3 in amino acids: CAIRGGGGDMNTEAFF. The CDR3 DNA sequence: TGTGCCATCCGAGGCGGAGGTGGAGACATGAACACTGAAGCTTTCTTT.

The rearrangement uses TRBV2 and TRBJ1-5; no firm D call. The V end lost 3 bases, the J end lost 0 bases, and 18 bases lay between the germline ends. Germline lookup yields CDR1 SNHLY and CDR2 FYNNEI. This CDR3 has 18 residues. CDR3 nucleotides: TGTGCCAGCAGTGACATAATGGGCAGACTTTATAGCAATCAGCCCCAGCATTTT. Translating gives CASSDIMGRLYSNQPQHF.